This TCR beta chain came from a study of vaccination and CD4 T cells after COVID-19 (dated by TCRdb to 2021 to 2024). For the wider study: In the convalescent cohort there were six males and four females, among whom were two Hispanic individuals, seven Caucasians, two Asians and one multiracial person. Participants got two doses of the Pfizer-BioNTech BNT162b2 vaccine (n=8) or two doses of the Moderna mRNA-1273 vaccine (n=2). Post-COVID blood samples from convalescent patients were collected a median of about 110 days after diagnosis, with a range of roughly 35 to 180 days. Post-vaccine blood samples were collected a median of approximately 77 days after the second vaccine dose, ranging from roughly 12 to 241 days. For stimulating the cultures, overlapping spike peptide pools were used, derived from SARS-CoV-2 as well as from the common cold coronaviruses HCoV-NL63, HCoV-OC43 and HCoV-229E. In control cultures, a CEFX viral epitope pool was used as positive control, an HIV-1 Nef peptide pool was used as negative control, or no peptide was added. In more than eight COVID-19 convalescent patients and a few infection-naive healthy vaccine recipients, researchers compared the spike-specific CD4+ TCR repertoire from before mRNA vaccination with the repertoire from after. At the TCR clonotype level, an earlier paper using these donors assessed memory CD4+ T cell crossreactivity between SARS-CoV-2 and common cold coronavirus spike proteins.

CDR1 and CDR2 are read off the germline V gene as SGHAT and FQNNGV. The CDR3 numbers 15 residues from cysteine through phenylalanine. Just the 45-base CDR3 DNA is kept, in frame starting at base 1. The germline V end is reduced by 6 bases and the J end by 7 bases; junction bases left unmatched: 12. A remark on this clonotype: Its specific antigen is unknown. There are no base qualities to consult, and no much larger clone falls within one base.

The sample's treatment or condition label, in plain terms: roughly 11-day PBMC culture with coronavirus spike peptide pools or control peptides (ViraFEST assay). CD4+ T cells from unexposed donors were collected before the COVID-19 pandemic (2011-2018). The ViraFEST assay, used in the study, expanded antigen-specific T cells with peptide pools and then identified the expanded clonotypes through TCR sequencing. Each well held about 2 million PBMCs cultured in IMDM containing about 5% human AB serum and approximately 9.4 IU/ml IL-2, with roughly 9.2 ug/ml peptide pools added. On days 3 and 7, half of the culture medium was replaced with fresh IL-2-containing medium. Once the cells had been in culture for over nine days, the EasySep CD4+ T cell isolation kit was used to isolate CD4+ T cells by negative selection. As cell number allowed, CD4+ T cells from unexposed donors were tested for reactivity to SARS-CoV-2 S and N and to four common cold coronavirus spike pools. PBMCs were separated from whole blood using Ficoll-Paque Plus gradient centrifugation and then either used fresh or cryopreserved at -140C. Culture conditions were generally each tested in triplicate wells. Leukapheresis product for the unexposed donors was bought commercially.

On the study overall, not on this receptor specifically: In convalescent patients, a median roughly 88% of post-vaccine SARS-CoV-2-reactive clones were detected only after vaccination, suggesting vaccine-specific priming. An increase in the median number of SARS-CoV-2-reactive clonotypes from roughly 20 after infection to 38 after vaccination was observed, but the change was not found to be significant. The number of convalescent patients in the study was relatively small, and the study did not examine early timepoints following natural infection. Nearly all vaccine-specific clones in convalescent patients (304 of 307) were mono-reactive for SARS-CoV-2 spike rather than cross-reactive with common cold coronaviruses.

Library creation used PCR. DNA from cultured CD4+ T cells was subjected to TCR sequencing with the Oncomine TCR Beta short-read assay at the Johns Hopkins FTIC core. The QIAamp micro DNA kit was used to extract genomic DNA from the cultured CD4+ T cells. Oncomine TCR Beta libraries from cultured CD4+ T cells were pooled with unique dual indexes and sequenced on an Illumina iSeq 100. The authors' analysis ran thus. Non-productive sequences were removed, and CDR3s that did not start with C, did not end with F or W, or were shorter than 7 amino acids were discarded. Antigen-specific clonotypes were identified using the MANAFEST web application through comparison of peptide-stimulated wells with reference and other culture wells. Positive clones required FDR below 0.05, an odds ratio above 5, and productive frequency above 0.1% in at least two of three replicate wells. Cross-reactive clonotypes were defined as significantly expanded in both SARS-CoV-2 spike wells and at least one common cold coronavirus spike condition. Similarity between CDR3 sequences was evaluated in R version 3.6.1 using Levenshtein distances (stringdist) and unrooted phylogenetic trees (ape). Through fastp at Q25 and MiXCR, TCRdb rebuilt clones from the public reads, retaining in-frame beta chains. Every distinct CDR3 protein forms one entry, paired with its most common genes and DNA. The V and J calls were not made by the authors but by TCRdb's processing. This sample gives about 11,000 distinct CDR3 sequences in total; 32% of them show up just once. The ten top clones hold 14% of the sample.

The chain is assembled from TRBV11-2 and TRBJ2-1, with 7 bases matching TRBD2. The sample comprised CD4+ T cells from blood, cultured in vitro. This receptor was obtained from a human donor in good health. This receptor carries the CDR3 CASRALRSGNNEQFF. The nucleotide sequence reads as follows: TGTGCCAGCAGAGCTCTGAGGAGCGGGAATAATGAGCAGTTCTTC.